This T cell receptor (beta chain) stems from a study of blood T cell repertoires in COVID-19. Turning to the study itself: Some COVID-19 samples were acute and others convalescent; all came from the United States, Italy and Spain. PBMCs, B-cell-depleted T cells, or T cells provided the cDNA or gDNA that made up the material.

Per the original methods: For nucleated cells, counts were estimated from reference gene primer amplification. Sequencing was performed with immunoSEQ multiplex PCR; in TCRdb, only in-frame clones are kept and a portion is missing. V, J and clone size were drawn from that table, and D and trimming were deduced from the DNA. Altogether around 130,000 clones are present, 70% to 90% being singletons, with the ten largest covering 3.9%. With V trimmed by 2 bases and J by 4 bases, 6 bases remained unmatched. Germline CDR1 and CDR2: MDHEN and SYDVKM. The CDR3 extends over 17 amino acids. The source material was peripheral blood. The J gene is TRBJ2-1, the V gene TRBV28, with TRBD2 matching over 12 bases. The clonotype was recovered from a man aged 55 to 70 with acute or convalescent COVID-19. The CDR3 is CASSLGLAGGIYNEQFF. The DNA for the CDR3 is TGTGCCAGCAGTTTAGGGCTAGCGGGAGGGATTTACAATGAGCAGTTCTTC.